This entry lists 12 T cell receptor beta chains sequenced from one sample in a study of blood T cell repertoires in COVID-19. Generated by immunoSEQ multiplex PCR, the TCRdb table keeps only in-frame clones and is missing some. The repertoire holds roughly 80,000 clones, with about 83% as singletons. The specimen was peripheral blood. The source is a woman aged 60-75 years with acute or convalescent COVID-19.

This clone was picked up one time. This sequence joins TRBV11-2 and TRBJ2-5; 9 bases are a match to TRBD2. V lost 0 bases and J lost 4; bases outside the gene matches: 3. There are 15 residues in the CDR3. Germline loops: CDR1 SGHAT, CDR2 FQNNGV. DNA for the CDR3: TGTGCCAGCAGCTTAGACGGTAGCGGGAGAGAGACCCAGTACTTC. Its translation is CASSLDGSGRETQYF.

The V call is TRBV5-5, the J call TRBJ2-1; TRBD2 matches at 11 bases. Germline CDR1 is SGHKS and CDR2 is YYEKEE (reference sequence). This CDR3 spans 16 amino acids. Trimming took 5 bases from V and 1 from J; bases not matched to a gene: 5. CDR3 bases: TGTGCCAGCAGTAGCGGGAGGGCCGGTTCCTACAATGAGCAGTTCTTC. This translates into CASSSGRAGSYNEQFF.

The V gene is TRBV2, the J gene TRBJ2-1, with D perhaps matching TRBD2 (5 bases). The germline gives CDR1 SNHLY, CDR2 FYNNEI. The CDR3 has 12 amino acids. Trimming stripped 2 bases from V and 8 bases from J, with 7 bases between. In DNA, the CDR3 is TGTGCCAGCAGTGAAACCGGGGATGAGCAGTTCTTC. Translating gives CASSETGDEQFF.

This rearrangement joins TRBV6-5 to TRBJ1-2; 8 bases are a match to TRBD1. CDR3 length equals 15 residues. The V and J ends lost 8 bases and 3 bases, in that order; junction bases with no gene match: 11. CDR1 and CDR2 from the germline V gene are MNHEY and SVGAGI. CDR3 nucleotides: TGTGCCAGCCAAGACCCAGGGGGCGCGCACTATGGCTACACCTTC. Amino acid sequence: CASQDPGGAHYGYTF.

The chain carries TRBV5-6 and TRBJ1-5; 9 bases are a match to TRBD1. Germline V gene sequence: CDR1 SGHDT, CDR2 YYEEEE. This CDR3 contains 16 residues. V shed 2 bases, J shed 2 bases, and the junction held 5 bases outside the gene matches. CDR3 nucleotide sequence: TGTGCCAGCAGCTTCGGGACAGGGCGGGGCAATCAGCCCCAGCATTTT. Protein sequence: CASSFGTGRGNQPQHF.

This chain connects TRBV3-1 (or the pseudogene TRBV3-2) to TRBJ1-1; possibly TRBD1 for D (5 bases). The V end was cut by 1 base, the J end by 3 bases, with 6 bases between. The germline gives CDR1 LGHDT, CDR2 YNNKEL (reference sequence). The CDR3 has 13 amino acids. The CDR3, as DNA: TGTGCCAGCAGCCAAGGACAGCACACTGAAGCTTTCTTT. Residues: CASSQGQHTEAFF.

A remark on this clone: Other DNA sequences from this sample encode an identical CDR3 as well. Written as DNA, the CDR3 is TGCGCCAGCAGCTTGTTCGAGACAGGGGCGAGAGAGCAGTACTTC. Protein product: CASSLFETGAREQYF. The chain joins TRBV5-1 to TRBJ2-7, with 8 bases identical to TRBD1. The CDR3 extends over 15 amino acids. In germline, CDR1 is SGHRS, CDR2 YFSETQ. V trimming: 1 base; J trimming: 7 bases; junction bases outside the gene matches: 10.

This chain uses TRBV5-6 with TRBJ1-2, with TRBD1 matching over 9 bases. Germline loops: CDR1 SGHDT, CDR2 YYEEEE. The CDR3 sequence is 15 residues long. V shed 3 bases, J shed 5 bases, and the junction held 8 bases outside the gene matches. The CDR3 sequence: CASSYRDRVSYGYTF. The CDR3 nucleotides read TGTGCCAGCAGCTACCGGGACAGGGTTTCATATGGCTACACCTTC. Full variable domain (remainder filled in from reference TRBV5-6 and TRBJ1-2): DAGVTQSPTHLIKTRGQQVTLRCSPKSGHDTVSWYQQALGQGPQFIFQYYEEEERQRGNFPDRFSGHQFPNYSSELNVNALLLGDSALYLCASSYRDRVSYGYTFGSGTRLTVV.

The chain links TRBV7-9 to TRBJ1-1; weak D call: TRBD1 (6 bases). This CDR3 spans 14 amino acids. V dropped 5 bases and J dropped 0 bases, with 10 bases sitting between them. Germline V lookup: CDR1 SEHNR, CDR2 FQNEAQ (reference sequence). CDR3: CASSIGDMNTEAFF. CDR3 nucleotides: TGTGCCAGCAGCATAGGGGACATGAACACTGAAGCTTTCTTT.

The chain is built from TRBV7-3 and TRBJ2-2, with 8 bases aligning to TRBD1. Losses at the gene ends were 5 bases for V and 6 bases for J; bases not matched to a gene: 14. The germline CDR1 and CDR2 sequences are SGHTA and FQGTGA. This CDR3 has 17 residues. CDR3 sequence (DNA): TGTGCCAGCAGCCCCCAGGCGCAGGGGGCAGTCGCCGGGGAGCTGTTTTTT. Protein sequence: CASSPQAQGAVAGELFF.

V and J are TRBV9 and TRBJ2-5; 9 bases align to TRBD2. CDR3 size: 18 residues. With V trimmed by 0 bases and J by 6 bases, 15 bases remained unmatched. In germline, CDR1 is SGDLS, CDR2 YYNGEE. CDR3 amino acids: CASSVGLLGGGAGKTQYF. CDR3 DNA sequence: TGTGCCAGCAGCGTAGGGTTGTTGGGCGGGGGGGCCGGAAAGACCCAGTACTTC.

This sequence joins TRBV7-9 and TRBJ2-7; D uncertain. The length of the CDR3 is 13 residues. Trimming removed 1 base from V and 5 bases from J, with 9 bases in between. Germline CDR1 reads SEHNR; CDR2 reads FQNEAQ (reference sequence). CDR3 DNA: TGTGCCAGCAGCTTAGTACCTACCCACGAGCAGTACTTC. Amino acid sequence: CASSLVPTHEQYF.